What follows is one T cell receptor (beta chain) and its context. Antigen unknown. These data are taken from a study of Tregs in tolerant kidney transplant recipients. Broader study findings: Nucleotide sequences could not be compared across some patients' samples due to primer changes.

An overnight rest at 37°C with about 220 IU/ml IL-2 preceded regulatory T cell sorting from thawed PBMCs. Libraries were prepared by immunoSEQ multiplex PCR; TCRdb keeps only in-frame clonotypes and omits some of them. The sample holds just under 65,000 clones, approximately 98% seen once. The CDR3 is made up of 13 amino acids. Germline lookup yields CDR1 MDHEN and CDR2 SYDVKM. V was pared by 10 bases and J by 3 bases, with 15 bases between. The TCR sequence derives from a human donor who received a combined kidney and bone marrow transplant. This specimen consisted of Tregs from blood, obtained before the transplant. V gene TRBV28 combines with J gene TRBJ1-1; D not resolved. CDR3 loop: CAIRPRGDTEAFF. CDR3 coding DNA: TGTGCCATCCGACCGCGCGGGGACACTGAAGCTTTCTTT.